This T cell receptor (beta chain) was captured by sequencing in a study of shared clonotypes between healthy human individuals. Note on this clone: The identical CDR3 is also encoded by other nucleotide sequences in the sample.

Method: immunoSEQ multiplex PCR; TCRdb's copy keeps in-frame clones and lacks some. The sample holds 550,000 to 700,000 clones, 60% to 75% seen once. V gave up 3 bases and J gave up 3 bases, with 11 bases separating them. The V gene's germline CDR1 is MNHEY and CDR2 SMNVEV (reference sequence). This CDR3 is built from 14 residues. V is TRBV27 and J is TRBJ1-1; no definite D call. This receptor was obtained from a woman under 40 in good health. Input material: memory CD4+ T cells sorted from blood. Subset noted: CD45RA-negative fraction. The CDR3 coding sequence is TGTGCCAGCAGTTTGGGTGCCCCCCACACTGAAGCTTTCTTT. It translates to CASSLGAPHTEAFF.